Detailed here is one T cell receptor beta chain. Its specificity is unknown. The entry originates in a study of cytomegalovirus exposure and HLA in healthy donors. On the study more broadly: The Caucasian-associated ancestry cluster contained 81% of the approximately 390 genotyped donors. Findings and limits, study-wide: The Asian-associated ancestry cluster reportedly had fewer N-insertions than the approximately 670-donor mean in a later analysis. Rare TCR sequences predominated, though certain public TCRs were found in many donors. Researchers reported that a few CMV-associated chains were confirmed in vitro as CMV antigen-specific.

Amplification used 60 Vbeta primers and 13 Jbeta primers. Repertoires were generated with immunoSEQ multiplex PCR, while TCRdb's copy carries only in-frame clones and drops some. The data hold about 200,000 clones, with roughly 79% observed a single time. The V gene end was trimmed by 8 bases and the J gene end by 5 bases; junction bases not matched to a gene: 11. The CDR3 sequence is 14 residues long. Per the germline V gene, CDR1 is MNHEY and CDR2 is SVGAGI. The origin of this receptor is a man between 18 and 35 years old in good health and CMV-seronegative. The chain has TRBV6-5 and TRBJ2-5, with TRBD1 matching 7 bases. The sample consisted of PBMCs. CDR3: CASGRQGEGETQYF. The CDR3 coding sequence is TGTGCCAGCGGTCGGCAGGGGGAAGGGGAGACCCAGTACTTC.